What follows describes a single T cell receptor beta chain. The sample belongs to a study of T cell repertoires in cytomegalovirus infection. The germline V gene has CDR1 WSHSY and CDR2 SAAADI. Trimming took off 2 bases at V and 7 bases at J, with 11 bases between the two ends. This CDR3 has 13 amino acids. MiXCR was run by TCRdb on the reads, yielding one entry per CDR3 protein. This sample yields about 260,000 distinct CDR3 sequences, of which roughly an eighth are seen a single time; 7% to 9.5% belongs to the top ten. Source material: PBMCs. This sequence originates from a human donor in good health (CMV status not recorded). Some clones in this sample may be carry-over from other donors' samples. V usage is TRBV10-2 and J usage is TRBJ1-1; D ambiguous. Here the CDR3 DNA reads TGCGCCAGCAGTGAGCGTGGGGAGCGTGAAGCTTTCTTT. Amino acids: CASSERGEREAFF.